These 6 T cell receptor beta chains share one sample of origin, sequenced in a study of blood T cell repertoires in COVID-19. Sequencing used immunoSEQ multiplex PCR; TCRdb keeps in-frame clones, though not all of them. The data hold fewer than 200,000 clones, with around four fifths observed a single time. The sequencing sample was made of PBMCs or T cells enriched from blood (not recorded which). The origin of the receptors is a woman aged 45-65 years who had recovered from COVID-19.

This sequence joins TRBV5-1 and TRBJ2-3; 8 positions match TRBD2. CDR3 length: 14 amino acids. Germline trimming cut 6 bases from V and 2 bases from J; bases unmatched to any gene: 5. The germline CDR1 and CDR2 sequences are SGHRS and YFSETQ. Written as DNA, the CDR3 is TGCGCCAGCACCCGCGGGGGGCCCACAGATACGCAGTATTTT. It translates to CASTRGGPTDTQYF.

J is TRBJ1-4 and V is TRBV5-4; TRBD1 matches at 11 bases. CDR3 size: 15 residues. V dropped 2 bases and J dropped 7; count of bases not matched to a gene: 4. Germline CDR1 is SGHNT and CDR2 is YYREEE (reference sequence). CDR3 DNA sequence: TGTGCCAGCAGCTTCTATGGGACAGGGGGTGAAAAACTGTTTTTT. It specifies CASSFYGTGGEKLFF.

The genes are TRBV6-5 and TRBJ1-3; 8 bases are a match to TRBD1. This CDR3 contains 14 residues. The junction had 5 bases not matched to a gene; V was cut back by 8 bases and J by 2 bases. Looked up from germline, CDR1 is MNHEY and CDR2 is SVGAGI. The CDR3 region has the DNA TGTGCCAGCCTCCTGGACAGGGCTGGAAACACCATATATTTT. Encoded protein: CASLLDRAGNTIYF.

This clone was picked up one time. The J gene is TRBJ2-7, the V gene TRBV4-1; 11 nucleotides match TRBD2. This CDR3 comprises 15 residues. J lost 3 bases, V lost 0 bases, and 1 base had no gene match. In germline, CDR1 is MGHRA, CDR2 YSYEKL. The CDR3 loop reads CASSQELAGVYEQYV. DNA for the CDR3: TGCGCCAGCAGCCAAGAACTAGCGGGAGTCTACGAGCAGTACGTC.

CDR3 nucleotides: TGTGCCAGCAGCGGACGGGCTGGGAGTTCACCCCTCCACTTT. Translation: CASSGRAGSSPLHF. V is TRBV9 and J is TRBJ1-6; no firm D call. The ends were cut back, 3 bases at V and 9 bases at J, with 13 bases in the middle. The CDR3 spans 14 residues. Germline V gene sequence: CDR1 SGDLS, CDR2 YYNGEE.

This rearrangement joins TRBV29-1 to TRBJ1-2; tentative D call: TRBD1 (5 bases). Germline V gene lookup returns CDR1 SQVTM and CDR2 ANQGSEA. Deletions cut 6 bases from V and 8 bases from J, with 25 bases between. This CDR3 has 15 residues. Here the CDR3 DNA reads TGCAGCGTCGCCGACTTCGGGGGGGAAATTCGGGGCTACACCTTC. Amino acids: CSVADFGGEIRGYTF.